This TCR beta chain was sequenced during a study of CD8+CD57+ T cells in acquired aplastic anemia. Study context: An average of 3.2 ug of DNA was obtained from sorted CD4+ and CD8+ cells.

For sequencing, patients were chosen who had shown expansion of CD8+CD57+ cells by flow cytometry. Template material for TCR beta VDJ and CDR3 profiling consisted of genomic DNA. Via MiXCR, TCRdb re-called the reads, giving one row per CDR3 protein. The repertoire consists of some 200,000 distinct CDR3 sequences, with around 45% occurring once and the leading ten covering approximately 9.4%. General study results and limits: Patients had around 30 CD8+ CDR3 sequences in common with controls (the shared set).

Germline-derived CDR1 and CDR2 are SNHLY and FYNNEI. V lost 2 bases and J 2 bases, leaving 10 bases between the germline ends. CDR3 length: 15 amino acids. This clonotype has a handful of counts. Its antigen is not identified. The chain links TRBV2 to TRBJ1-5; maybe TRBD1 (5 bases). The source of this sequence is a human donor with aplastic anemia. The source material was sorted CD4+, CD8+, or CD8+CD57+ T cells (not recorded which) from PBMCs. CDR3 sequence: CASSERGIGNQPQHF. CDR3 nucleotides: TGTGCCAGCAGTGAAAGGGGCATTGGCAATCAGCCCCAGCATTTT.